This TCR beta chain comes out of a study of blood T cell repertoires in COVID-19. Study overall: The analysed material was cDNA or gDNA that came from T cells, B-cell-depleted T cells, or PBMCs.

TCRdb's copy holds only in-frame clones and misses some; the assay was immunoSEQ multiplex PCR. The profile shows almost 350,000 clones, about 92% of them singletons. Sequenced material: peripheral blood. This sequence originates from a woman aged 60 to 75 with COVID-19, enrolled during active disease.

The CDR3 sequence: CASSYGQDYGYTF. CDR3 DNA sequence: TGTGCCAGCAGTTATGGACAGGACTATGGCTACACCTTC. The V gene is TRBV6-6, the J gene TRBJ1-2; 7 bases agree with TRBD1. CDR3 size: 13 residues. V was pared by 3 bases and J by 3 bases, with 1 base of the junction left unmatched. From germline, CDR1 is MNHNY and CDR2 SVGAGI (reference sequence).